Given below is one T cell receptor beta chain in context. The antigen remains unidentified. This sample is drawn from a study of cytomegalovirus exposure and HLA in healthy donors. The wider study: Early released data comprised around 79 million unique TCRs from HLA-typed donors. Findings and limits, study-wide: Per a prior analysis, the majority of TCR beta V segments were productive roughly 90% or roughly 30% of the time. For TCR beta chains, V- and J-gene trimming was later linked to a missense DCLRE1C variant.

This CDR3 is built from 11 residues. Germline V lookup: CDR1 MGHDK, CDR2 SYGVNS. Deletions cut 9 bases from V and 7 bases from J, with 13 bases between. Both 60 Vbeta primers and 13 Jbeta primers went into the PCR. TCRdb keeps only in-frame clones here, not all; method: immunoSEQ multiplex PCR. The top ten hold under 3% of the sample, which has some 94,000 clones, roughly 69% seen once. This TCR was sampled from a man aged 50-59 years in good health and CMV-seronegative. The chain employs TRBV25-1 and TRBJ2-7, with D hard to call. Sequencing input: PBMCs. This chain's CDR3 is CAREPTTEQYV. In nucleotides, the CDR3 is TGTGCCAGAGAACCTACTACTGAGCAGTACGTC.